This entry features one T cell receptor (beta chain) sequence. The target of this receptor is not known. Qualities for individual bases were not recorded, and no much larger clone is one base off. From the germline V gene (reference sequence), CDR1 is MNHEY and CDR2 is SMNVEV. Trimming takes 4 bases from V and 4 bases from J, and the germline ends sit 11 bases apart. The CDR3 spans 13 residues, from the cysteine through the phenylalanine. Only the CDR3 region is kept as DNA, spanning 39 bases read in frame from base 1. Participants in the prospective study were enrolled through a virtual design, were aged roughly 18 to 90 years, and lived in approximately 25 United States geographic areas. To assign participants to cohorts, the prospective study relied on clinical history that participants themselves reported in a screening survey and a study questionnaire. In the prospective study, whole blood, serum and a nasopharyngeal or oropharyngeal swab were collected from each participant by mobile phlebotomists. Prospective study participants could optionally give additional blood draws and questionnaires over a roughly 2-month period. Before DNA extraction, prospective study blood samples were shipped either frozen or at room temperature.

The sample originates from a study of blood T cell repertoires in COVID-19 (dated by TCRdb to 2019 to 2021). The study in broad terms: Collaborator samples came from the United States, Italy and Spain and covered acute and convalescent phases of COVID-19. The material from the prospective study consisted of cDNA or gDNA derived from T cells, B-cell-depleted T cells, or PBMCs. Deeply sampled blood TCRbeta repertoires from subjects exposed to, actively infected with, or recovered from COVID-19 were included in the dataset. The repertoires were released in a freely available public database meant as a resource for research on the immune response to SARS-CoV-2. Samples came from the ongoing ImmuneRACE study (first 160 participants) plus 1,254 subjects from 6 global collaborators. Sample metadata almost always included a de-identified subject ID, COVID-19 status, age in years and sex. HLA class I and class II types, where available, came from metadata supplied by the sample provider rather than from assay-based typing. Beyond this particular receptor, the publication reports: The amount of clinical and demographic metadata varied by source and participant and was provided uncurated.

TCRbeta CDR3 regions were amplified from genomic DNA by means of the immunoSEQ Assay, a bias-controlled multiplex PCR. The original methods were these. Nucleated cell counts per sample were estimated from amplification of reference gene primers within the assay. Sequence reads were collapsed and filtered to measure the absolute abundance of every unique TCRbeta CDR3 rearrangement. Productive Simpson clonality was computed per sample as the square root of Simpson's diversity index over productive rearrangements. TCRdb took this table from immuneACCESS and kept in-frame rearrangements with V and J called. Such tables lack part of the clones; where checked against another copy, unresolved V genes explain under half of the gap, and the rest is unexplained. The V and J calls and clone size come from that table; D and trimming were worked out from the DNA. The sample table lists 100,000 to 150,000 clones, approximately 79% of them with a count of one. Roughly 2.3% of the sample belongs to the ten largest clones.

This receptor chain uses TRBV27 and TRBJ2-7; the D gene cannot be named for sure. Sample: PBMCs or T cells enriched from blood (not recorded which). This receptor was taken from a man aged 35 to 55 with acute COVID-19. The nucleotide sequence reads TGTGCCAGCAGTTCTCCCGGCAGGTACGAGCAGTACTTC. It codes for CASSSPGRYEQYF.